These T cell receptor beta chains were read from a single sample in a study of T cells in Graves' hyperthyroidism and ophthalmopathy. Each CDR3 protein gets one entry after TCRdb re-called the multiplex PCR reads with MiXCR. This sample carries hundreds of thousands of distinct CDR3 sequences, approximately 23% of them seen once, and the ten largest clones take about half. The sample was blood. These receptor sequences come from a woman aged 70 to 79 with Graves' ophthalmopathy. Each CDR3 is given with its conserved first and last residue. Fields, in order: clone size, D gene, V gene, J gene, CDR3 protein, CDR3 DNA. The D gene is left open where the match is weak. Clone size is not always given. Where it is, it says once, few, many or a class for expanded clones.

abundance: few; d_gene: .; v_gene: TRBV5-1; j_gene: TRBJ2-7; CDR3aa: CASSFFDGNEQYF; CDR3nt: TGCGCCAGCAGCTTCTTTGATGGTAACGAGCAGTACTTC
abundance: .; d_gene: .; v_gene: TRBV7-2; j_gene: TRBJ2-4; CDR3aa: CASSRDRIAKNIQYF; CDR3nt: TGTGCCAGCAGTCGGGACCGAATAGCCAAAAACATTCAGTACTTC
abundance: many; d_gene: .; v_gene: TRBV5-1; j_gene: TRBJ1-1; CDR3aa: CASSLSGAGEAFF; CDR3nt: TGCGCCAGCAGCTTGTCCGGGGCCGGTGAAGCTTTCTTT
abundance: .; d_gene: TRBD2; v_gene: TRBV7-2; j_gene: TRBJ2-5; CDR3aa: CASSLAGGLAGIWETQYF; CDR3nt: TGTGCCAGCAGCTTAGCAGGGGGACTAGCGGGAATTTGGGAGACCCAGTACTTC
abundance: many; d_gene: TRBD1; v_gene: TRBV28; j_gene: TRBJ1-1; CDR3aa: CASSLFRDRAEAFF; CDR3nt: TGTGCCAGCAGTTTATTCCGGGACAGGGCTGAAGCTTTCTTT
abundance: few; d_gene: TRBD2; v_gene: TRBV19; j_gene: TRBJ2-7; CDR3aa: CASTTNVAGGRYEQYF; CDR3nt: TGTGCCAGTACCACGAACGTAGCGGGAGGTCGCTACGAGCAGTACTTC
abundance: few; d_gene: .; v_gene: TRBV12-5; j_gene: TRBJ1-3; CDR3aa: CASGMGGTGNTIYF; CDR3nt: TGTGCTAGTGGTATGGGGGGTACTGGAAACACCATATATTTT
abundance: few; d_gene: TRBD2; v_gene: TRBV6-1; j_gene: TRBJ2-3; CDR3aa: CASMGREGLGGDTQYF; CDR3nt: TGTGCCAGCATGGGGAGGGAGGGCCTTGGTGGAGATACGCAGTATTTT
abundance: .; d_gene: .; v_gene: TRBV6-9; j_gene: TRBJ1-2; CDR3aa: CASSYGRFEGYTF; CDR3nt: TGTGCCAGCAGTTACGGAAGGTTTGAAGGCTACACCTTC
abundance: few; d_gene: TRBD1; v_gene: TRBV12-3/TRBV12-4; j_gene: TRBJ2-7; CDR3aa: CASSSTTGADEQYF; CDR3nt: TGTGCCAGCAGTTCAACGACAGGGGCTGACGAGCAGTACTTC
abundance: few; d_gene: TRBD2; v_gene: TRBV6-1; j_gene: TRBJ2-2; CDR3aa: CASRVPLAGGTTGELFF; CDR3nt: TGTGCCAGCAGAGTACCACTAGCGGGAGGGACCACCGGGGAGCTGTTTTTT
abundance: many; d_gene: .; v_gene: TRBV6-2/TRBV6-3; j_gene: TRBJ1-1; CDR3aa: CASSYGRTLEAFF; CDR3nt: TGTGCCAGCAGTTACGGACGGACCCTTGAAGCTTTCTTT
abundance: few; d_gene: .; v_gene: TRBV2; j_gene: TRBJ2-2; CDR3aa: CASRSSQTGELFF; CDR3nt: TGTGCCAGCCGTAGTTCCCAAACCGGGGAGCTGTTTTTT
abundance: many; d_gene: .; v_gene: TRBV3-1; j_gene: TRBJ1-5; CDR3aa: CASSRDSRNQPQHF; CDR3nt: TGTGCCAGCAGCCGAGACAGCCGCAATCAGCCCCAGCATTTT
abundance: .; d_gene: .; v_gene: TRBV7-3; j_gene: TRBJ2-5; CDR3aa: CASSPHREETQYF; CDR3nt: TGTGCCAGCAGCCCGCACAGGGAGGAGACCCAGTACTTC
abundance: many; d_gene: .; v_gene: TRBV2; j_gene: TRBJ2-7; CDR3aa: CASSVWAPPREQYF; CDR3nt: TGTGCCAGCAGTGTCTGGGCGCCCCCCCGGGAGCAGTACTTC
abundance: .; d_gene: TRBD1; v_gene: TRBV18; j_gene: TRBJ1-4; CDR3aa: CASSRDRAGNEKLFF; CDR3nt: TGTGCCAGCTCACGTGACAGGGCTGGTAATGAAAAACTGTTTTTT
abundance: many; d_gene: TRBD2; v_gene: TRBV2; j_gene: TRBJ2-5; CDR3aa: CASSEASGRGETQYF; CDR3nt: TGTGCCAGCAGTGAAGCTAGCGGGAGGGGTGAGACCCAGTACTTC
abundance: .; d_gene: .; v_gene: TRBV27; j_gene: TRBJ2-7; CDR3aa: CASSFRRGEAYEQYF; CDR3nt: TGTGCCAGCAGTTTTAGGCGGGGAGAGGCCTACGAGCAGTACTTC
abundance: many; d_gene: .; v_gene: TRBV28; j_gene: TRBJ2-7; CDR3aa: CASSWDREQYF; CDR3nt: TGTGCCAGCAGTTGGGACCGAGAGCAGTACTTC
abundance: few; d_gene: TRBD1; v_gene: TRBV6-1; j_gene: TRBJ2-5; CDR3aa: CASSPDRAAETQYF; CDR3nt: TGTGCCAGCAGTCCAGACAGGGCAGCGGAGACCCAGTACTTC
abundance: .; d_gene: .; v_gene: TRBV10-3; j_gene: TRBJ1-6; CDR3aa: CATRLGQNSPLHF; CDR3nt: TGTGCCACGAGACTAGGCCAGAATTCACCCCTCCACTTT
abundance: .; d_gene: TRBD2; v_gene: TRBV3-1; j_gene: TRBJ2-2; CDR3aa: CASSQIGLAGEVGRTGELFF; CDR3nt: TGTGCCAGCAGCCAAATCGGACTAGCGGGAGAAGTAGGGCGAACCGGGGAGCTGTTTTTT
abundance: .; d_gene: .; v_gene: TRBV9; j_gene: TRBJ2-2; CDR3aa: CASSVAQRGTGELFF; CDR3nt: TGTGCCAGCAGCGTAGCTCAGAGGGGCACCGGGGAGCTGTTTTTT
abundance: few; d_gene: .; v_gene: TRBV13; j_gene: TRBJ2-7; CDR3aa: CASSLKARTRGDEQYF; CDR3nt: TGTGCCAGCAGCTTAAAGGCTAGGACCCGGGGAGACGAGCAGTACTTC
abundance: many; d_gene: TRBD1; v_gene: TRBV20-1; j_gene: TRBJ2-3; CDR3aa: CSAPPGQGYSDTQYF; CDR3nt: TGCAGTGCTCCCCCGGGACAGGGGTATTCAGATACGCAGTATTTT
abundance: .; d_gene: TRBD2; v_gene: TRBV19; j_gene: TRBJ2-3; CDR3aa: CASSMGGLAGGSTDTQYF; CDR3nt: TGTGCCAGTAGTATGGGGGGACTAGCGGGAGGGAGCACAGATACGCAGTATTTT
abundance: .; d_gene: TRBD2; v_gene: TRBV28; j_gene: TRBJ2-7; CDR3aa: CASSLRGLAGAWYEQYF; CDR3nt: TGTGCCAGCAGCCTCCGGGGTCTAGCGGGAGCATGGTACGAGCAGTACTTC
abundance: few; d_gene: .; v_gene: TRBV28; j_gene: TRBJ1-2; CDR3aa: CASSLEIGRGGGYTF; CDR3nt: TGTGCCAGCAGTTTAGAGATAGGAAGGGGTGGCGGCTACACCTTC
abundance: .; d_gene: .; v_gene: TRBV6-1; j_gene: TRBJ1-5; CDR3aa: CASSQSDSNQPQHF; CDR3nt: TGTGCCAGCAGCCAATCGGACAGCAATCAGCCCCAGCATTTT
abundance: few; d_gene: .; v_gene: TRBV19; j_gene: TRBJ1-5; CDR3aa: CASSIGGRQPQHF; CDR3nt: TGTGCCAGTAGTATTGGGGGTAGACAGCCCCAGCATTTT
abundance: .; d_gene: .; v_gene: TRBV7-8; j_gene: TRBJ1-1; CDR3aa: CASSPNPQENTEAFF; CDR3nt: TGTGCCAGCAGCCCTAACCCACAGGAAAACACTGAAGCTTTCTTT
abundance: many; d_gene: .; v_gene: TRBV28; j_gene: TRBJ2-1; CDR3aa: CASSLWLGGNEQFF; CDR3nt: TGTGCCAGCAGTTTATGGCTAGGGGGCAATGAGCAGTTCTTC
abundance: .; d_gene: .; v_gene: TRBV12-3/TRBV12-4; j_gene: TRBJ1-5; CDR3aa: CASSFGVYSNQPQHF; CDR3nt: TGTGCCAGCAGTTTTGGCGTCTATAGCAATCAGCCCCAGCATTTT
abundance: .; d_gene: TRBD1; v_gene: TRBV20-1; j_gene: TRBJ1-2; CDR3aa: CSARSTGDNGYTF; CDR3nt: TGCAGTGCTAGATCGACAGGGGATAATGGCTACACCTTC
abundance: .; d_gene: TRBD1; v_gene: TRBV12-3/TRBV12-4; j_gene: TRBJ2-3; CDR3aa: CASSHGQGAQLDTQYF; CDR3nt: TGTGCCAGCAGTCACGGACAGGGGGCTCAACTGGATACGCAGTATTTT
abundance: .; d_gene: TRBD1; v_gene: TRBV7-3; j_gene: TRBJ1-2; CDR3aa: CASSWTGEDGYTF; CDR3nt: TGTGCCAGCAGCTGGACAGGGGAGGATGGCTACACCTTC
abundance: few; d_gene: .; v_gene: TRBV24-1; j_gene: TRBJ2-5; CDR3aa: CATSDPPQETQYF; CDR3nt: TGTGCCACCAGTGACCCACCCCAAGAGACCCAGTACTTC
abundance: .; d_gene: .; v_gene: TRBV18; j_gene: TRBJ2-7; CDR3aa: CASSPRVGDKQYF; CDR3nt: TGTGCCAGCTCACCACGTGTCGGGGACAAGCAGTACTTC
abundance: many; d_gene: .; v_gene: TRBV12-3/TRBV12-4; j_gene: TRBJ2-1; CDR3aa: CASSLLQNNEQFF; CDR3nt: TGTGCCAGCAGTTTGTTACAGAACAATGAGCAGTTCTTC
abundance: .; d_gene: .; v_gene: TRBV4-1; j_gene: TRBJ2-2; CDR3aa: CASGRLANTGELFF; CDR3nt: TGCGCCTCGGGACGACTCGCGAACACCGGGGAGCTGTTTTTT
abundance: .; d_gene: .; v_gene: TRBV5-1; j_gene: TRBJ2-1; CDR3aa: CASSWQGGLVNEQFF; CDR3nt: TGCGCCAGCAGCTGGCAGGGGGGCCTAGTCAATGAGCAGTTCTTC
abundance: few; d_gene: .; v_gene: TRBV10-3; j_gene: TRBJ2-1; CDR3aa: CAISSGQGGNEQFF; CDR3nt: TGTGCCATCAGTTCGGGGCAGGGGGGGAATGAGCAGTTCTTC
abundance: .; d_gene: TRBD2; v_gene: TRBV27; j_gene: TRBJ2-1; CDR3aa: CASSSLAGGINEQFF; CDR3nt: TGTGCCAGCAGTTCTCTAGCGGGAGGTATCAATGAGCAGTTCTTC
abundance: few; d_gene: TRBD2; v_gene: TRBV7-3; j_gene: TRBJ2-1; CDR3aa: CASSSGLTFYNEQFF; CDR3nt: TGTGCCAGCAGCTCGGGACTAACCTTCTACAATGAGCAGTTCTTC
abundance: many; d_gene: TRBD2; v_gene: TRBV19; j_gene: TRBJ2-2; CDR3aa: CASRTSGNTGELFF; CDR3nt: TGTGCCAGTAGGACTAGCGGGAACACCGGGGAGCTGTTTTTT
abundance: many; d_gene: TRBD2; v_gene: TRBV7-3; j_gene: TRBJ2-2; CDR3aa: CASSYGTSGGELFF; CDR3nt: TGTGCCAGCAGCTACGGGACTAGCGGCGGGGAGCTGTTTTTT
abundance: few; d_gene: TRBD2; v_gene: TRBV5-1; j_gene: TRBJ2-1; CDR3aa: CASSLRASGTYNEQFF; CDR3nt: TGCGCCAGCAGCCTCAGAGCTAGCGGGACTTACAATGAGCAGTTCTTC
abundance: few; d_gene: .; v_gene: TRBV7-9; j_gene: TRBJ2-3; CDR3aa: CASSLMATSTDTQYF; CDR3nt: TGTGCCAGCAGCTTGATGGCGACTAGCACAGATACGCAGTATTTT
abundance: .; d_gene: TRBD1; v_gene: TRBV30; j_gene: TRBJ1-2; CDR3aa: CAWSLKGGGYTF; CDR3nt: TGTGCCTGGAGTTTGAAAGGGGGCGGCTACACCTTC
abundance: many; d_gene: TRBD2; v_gene: TRBV12-3/TRBV12-4; j_gene: TRBJ2-3; CDR3aa: CASSLAKPGLAGSDTQYF; CDR3nt: TGTGCCAGCAGTTTAGCTAAGCCGGGACTAGCAGGTTCAGATACGCAGTATTTT
abundance: .; d_gene: .; v_gene: TRBV11-2; j_gene: TRBJ1-4; CDR3aa: CASSPGGRTTNEKLFF; CDR3nt: TGTGCCAGCAGCCCCGGGGGGCGAACAACTAATGAAAAACTGTTTTTT
abundance: many; d_gene: TRBD1; v_gene: TRBV28; j_gene: TRBJ2-7; CDR3aa: CASSHGGWTGRSYEQYF; CDR3nt: TGTGCCAGCAGCCACGGGGGATGGACAGGGCGTAGCTACGAGCAGTACTTC
abundance: many; d_gene: .; v_gene: TRBV7-2; j_gene: TRBJ2-1; CDR3aa: CASSLAQVAEQFF; CDR3nt: TGTGCCAGCAGCTTAGCGCAGGTGGCTGAGCAGTTCTTC
abundance: many; d_gene: TRBD1; v_gene: TRBV6-6; j_gene: TRBJ1-1; CDR3aa: CASSSLDRLNTEAFF; CDR3nt: TGTGCCAGCAGTTCACTGGACAGGTTGAACACTGAAGCTTTCTTT
abundance: once; d_gene: .; v_gene: TRBV12-5; j_gene: TRBJ1-1; CDR3aa: CASGEGRDHTEAFF; CDR3nt: TGTGCTAGTGGGGAGGGCCGGGACCACACTGAAGCTTTCTTT
abundance: few; d_gene: .; v_gene: TRBV20-1; j_gene: TRBJ1-5; CDR3aa: CSARDPSSRNQPQHF; CDR3nt: TGCAGTGCTAGAGATCCCAGCAGTAGGAATCAGCCCCAGCATTTT
abundance: .; d_gene: .; v_gene: TRBV30; j_gene: TRBJ1-2; CDR3aa: CAWSTALYGYTF; CDR3nt: TGTGCCTGGAGCACGGCTTTATATGGCTACACCTTC